This TCR beta chain was captured by sequencing in a study of cytomegalovirus exposure and HLA in healthy donors. In the PCR, 60 Vbeta and 13 Jbeta primers were used. Clones were sequenced by immunoSEQ multiplex PCR, and TCRdb holds only the in-frame ones, with some missing. The sample lists some 100,000 clones; approximately 76% were seen once. Though probably carrying unrecorded immune exposures, donors were nominally healthy at sampling. Study results and limitations: Among TCR beta chains, those listed as cytomegalovirus-associated numbered about 150. The study carried out a later analysis of TCR beta sequences. It associated under 20,000 of them with specific HLA alleles at a false discovery rate of 0.05. A later analysis by the authors found several of the most significant clusters apparently linked to common viral pathogens.

Remarks on this clone: The antigen is unknown.

Germline assignment: CDR1 ENHRY and CDR2 SYGVKD. Trimming removed 2 bases at V and 2 bases at J, with 10 bases between. This CDR3 has 15 residues. V is TRBV10-3 and J is TRBJ2-1; tentative D call: TRBD2 (6 bases). Input material: PBMCs. This TCR was recovered from a man aged 50 or older in good health and CMV-seropositive. The CDR3 here is CAISEMEGTYNEQFF. CDR3 coding DNA: TGTGCCATCAGTGAGATGGAGGGGACCTACAATGAGCAGTTCTTC.